Listed here are 10 T cell receptor beta chains from one sample, sequenced in a study of cytomegalovirus exposure and HLA in healthy donors. The PCR contained 60 Vbeta and 13 Jbeta primers. The repertoire was sequenced with immunoSEQ multiplex PCR; TCRdb's copy has only in-frame clones and lacks some. Here the sample spans 120,000 or so clones, over 9.5% being singletons. The sequenced material came from PBMCs. Every receptor here comes from a woman in her late teens or twenties in good health and CMV-seropositive.

The chain carries TRBV28 and TRBJ2-7; 9 bases align to TRBD2. The CDR3 totals 17 residues. Germline V CDR1 and CDR2: MDHEN, SYDVKM. V shed 4 bases, J shed 1 base, and the junction held 11 bases outside the gene matches. The CDR3 sequence: CASSWVVQREVSYEQYF. The DNA of the CDR3 is TGTGCCAGCAGTTGGGTGGTCCAGCGGGAGGTGTCCTACGAGCAGTACTTC.

This clone was seen a handful of times. The V and J genes are TRBV7-9 and TRBJ2-1, with 9 bases that match TRBD2. Germline CDR1 is SEHNR and CDR2 is FQNEAQ (reference sequence). The CDR3 extends over 16 amino acids. V lost 1 base, J lost 8 bases, and 9 bases stayed unmatched. In DNA, the CDR3 is TGTGCCAGCAGCTTAGTAGGGCGGGAGGGCAAGGATGAGCAGTTCTTC. Translating it yields CASSLVGREGKDEQFF.

This clone occurred a few times. The chain links TRBV7-3 to TRBJ2-3; 7 positions agree with TRBD2. The germline gives CDR1 SGHTA, CDR2 FQGTGA. The CDR3 is made up of 14 amino acids. The V gene end was trimmed by 3 bases and the J gene end by 6 bases; junction bases not matched to a gene: 6. CDR3 residues: CASSLSGIQDTQYF. DNA of the CDR3: TGTGCCAGCAGCTTGAGCGGGATTCAGGATACGCAGTATTTT.

Turning to this clone: An end of the junction differs from the germline gene, which may be a read error. This sample includes further DNA sequences coding for the same CDR3. This chain uses TRBV6-1 with TRBJ2-5, with unresolved D. CDR1 and CDR2 from the germline V gene are MNHNS and SASEGT. The CDR3 consists of 13 residues. CDR3 DNA sequence: TGTGCCAGCAGTGTAAACTACCAAGAGACGCAGTACTTC. Its translation is CASSVNYQETQYF.

This clone was detected a few times. This chain uses TRBV5-6 with TRBJ2-1; D uncertain. The CDR3 extends over 11 amino acids. With 1 base removed from V and 8 bases from J, the gap between germline ends came to 4 bases. From germline, CDR1 is SGHDT and CDR2 YYEEEE. CDR3: CASSLFDEQFF. The CDR3 DNA reads TGTGCCAGCAGCTTGTTCGATGAGCAGTTCTTC.

This clone has just a few counts. V gene TRBV29-1 combines with J gene TRBJ2-1, with D maybe TRBD2 (5 bases). This CDR3 region has 13 residues. V lost 3 bases, J lost 4 bases, and 10 bases lay in between. From germline, CDR1 is SQVTM and CDR2 ANQGSEA. The CDR3 DNA follows: TGCAGCGTTGAGTGGCTAGCTTACAATGAGCAGTTCTTC. Its translation: CSVEWLAYNEQFF.

This clone was found a few times. This sequence joins TRBV6-1 and TRBJ2-1; tentative D call: TRBD2 (6 bases). V dropped 1 base and J dropped 9 bases, with 16 bases sitting between them. This CDR3 region has 15 residues. CDR1 is MNHNS and CDR2 is SASEGT in the germline V gene. The CDR3 nucleotides read TGTGCCAGCAGTGAAGAACTCTCCTCCGGGGGTGAGCAGTTCTTC. Translating it yields CASSEELSSGGEQFF.

The table lists this clone with a few counts. V and J are TRBV19 and TRBJ1-2, with 7 positions matching TRBD1. Germline V gene data show CDR1 as LNHDA and CDR2 as SQIVND (reference sequence). The CDR3 totals 13 residues. After removal of 8 bases from V and 6 bases from J, the junction contained 9 bases not matched to a gene. Here the CDR3 DNA reads TGTGCCAGTGACTCAACAGGGGTGGATGGCTACACCTTC. Protein product: CASDSTGVDGYTF.

In this sample, this clone turned up a few times. The chain has TRBV4-2 and TRBJ1-5; D gene unclear. Per germline, CDR1 LGHNA and CDR2 YNFKEQ. The CDR3 runs 15 residues. The V and J ends lost 3 bases and 0 bases respectively, with 9 bases between them. The CDR3 DNA reads TGTGCCAGCAGCCAGAACTTCAATAGCAATCAGCCCCAGCATTTT. Translating it yields CASSQNFNSNQPQHF.

The table lists this clone with a few counts. V gene TRBV28 combines with J gene TRBJ2-7; D gene ambiguous. CDR1 MDHEN and CDR2 SYDVKM come from the germline V gene. With 3 bases removed from V and 2 bases from J, the gap between germline ends came to 17 bases. The CDR3 totals 16 residues. As DNA, the CDR3 is TGTGCCAGCAGTTTCCCCGCTCGGAAGACAACCTACGAGCAGTACTTC. Its protein product is CASSFPARKTTYEQYF.